What follows describes a single T cell receptor (beta chain). Generated by immunoSEQ multiplex PCR, the TCRdb table keeps only in-frame clones and is missing some. Here the sample spans about 2.2 million clones, around 93% being singletons. Naive-designated CD8 cells lacked CD45RO, were positively enriched for CCR7, and omitted terminally differentiated effector memory CD45RA+ cells. CDR3 length: 14 amino acids. V was pared by 0 bases and J by 3 bases, with 9 bases between. The V gene's germline CDR1 is SGHNT and CDR2 YYREEE (reference sequence). The data belong to a study of shared clonotypes between healthy human individuals.

This chain joins TRBV5-4 and TRBJ2-5; a possible D gene is TRBD1 (5 bases). The sample taken for sequencing was naive CD8+ T cells from PBMCs. The receptor's source is a man younger than 35 in good health. Some clones in this sample may be carry-over from other donors' samples. CDR3: CASSLGVGEETQYF. CDR3 nucleotides: TGTGCCAGCAGCTTGGGGGTAGGGGAAGAGACCCAGTACTTC.